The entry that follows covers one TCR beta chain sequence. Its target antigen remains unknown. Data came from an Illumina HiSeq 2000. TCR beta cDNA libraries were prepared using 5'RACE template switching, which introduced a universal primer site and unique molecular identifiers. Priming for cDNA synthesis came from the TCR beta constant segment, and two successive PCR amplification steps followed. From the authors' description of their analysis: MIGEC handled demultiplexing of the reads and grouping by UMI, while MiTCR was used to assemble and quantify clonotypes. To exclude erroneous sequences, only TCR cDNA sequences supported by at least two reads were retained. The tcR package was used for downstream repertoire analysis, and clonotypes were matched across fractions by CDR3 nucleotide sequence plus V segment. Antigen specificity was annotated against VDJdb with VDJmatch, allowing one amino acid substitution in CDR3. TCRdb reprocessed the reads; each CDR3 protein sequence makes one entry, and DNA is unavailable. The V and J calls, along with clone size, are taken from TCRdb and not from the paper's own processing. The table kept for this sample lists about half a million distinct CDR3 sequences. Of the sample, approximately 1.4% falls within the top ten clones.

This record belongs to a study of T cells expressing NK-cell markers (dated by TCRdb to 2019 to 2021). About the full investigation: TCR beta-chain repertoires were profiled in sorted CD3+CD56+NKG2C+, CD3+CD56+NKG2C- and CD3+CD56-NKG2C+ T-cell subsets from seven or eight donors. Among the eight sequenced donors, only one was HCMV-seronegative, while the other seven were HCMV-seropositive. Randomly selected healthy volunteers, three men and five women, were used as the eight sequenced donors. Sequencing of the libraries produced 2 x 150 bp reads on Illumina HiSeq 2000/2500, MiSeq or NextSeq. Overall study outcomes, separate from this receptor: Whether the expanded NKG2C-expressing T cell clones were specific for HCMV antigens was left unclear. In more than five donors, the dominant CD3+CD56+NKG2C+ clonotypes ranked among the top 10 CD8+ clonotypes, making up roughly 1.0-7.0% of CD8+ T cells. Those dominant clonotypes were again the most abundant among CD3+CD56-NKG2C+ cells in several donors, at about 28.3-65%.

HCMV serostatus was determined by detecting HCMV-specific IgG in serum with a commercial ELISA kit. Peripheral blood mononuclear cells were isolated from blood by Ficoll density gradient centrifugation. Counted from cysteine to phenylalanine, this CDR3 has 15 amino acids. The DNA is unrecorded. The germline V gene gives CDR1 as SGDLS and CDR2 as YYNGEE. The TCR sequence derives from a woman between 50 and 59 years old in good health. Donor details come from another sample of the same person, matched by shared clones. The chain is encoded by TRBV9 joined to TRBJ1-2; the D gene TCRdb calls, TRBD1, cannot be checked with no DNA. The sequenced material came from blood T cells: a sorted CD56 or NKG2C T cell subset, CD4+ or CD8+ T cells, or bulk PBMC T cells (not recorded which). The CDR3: CASSAALDRVWGYTF.